The T cell receptor beta chain described here comes from a study of cytomegalovirus exposure and HLA in healthy donors. Study-wide results and limits: In an earlier analysis, about 87% or about 30%: the productive usage of most TCR beta V segments. The number of N-insertions in an Asian-associated ancestry cluster was reportedly below the approximately 700-donor mean in a later analysis. It was in a later analysis that TCR association rates were seen to vary by HLA locus, highest for DRB1 and lowest for HLA-C.

As concerns this clone: The antigen is not known. The same CDR3 is also encoded by other DNA sequences in this sample.

Nominally healthy donors provided the samples, though records likely missed some immune exposures. PCR primers comprised 60 Vbeta and 13 Jbeta primers. Using immunoSEQ multiplex PCR, the repertoire was profiled, and TCRdb retains in-frame clones only, with some absent. The table lists 200,000 to 250,000 clones, 80% to 85% of them singletons, with roughly 0.7% in the top ten. The length of the CDR3 is 11 residues. Per the germline V gene, CDR1 is DFQATT and CDR2 is SNEGSKA (reference sequence). Deletions cut 1 base from V and 4 bases from J, with 5 bases between. The chain joins TRBV20-1 to TRBJ2-7; D ambiguous. The source material was PBMCs. This TCR came from a boy between 2 and 10 years old in good health and CMV-seronegative. The CDR3 DNA is TGCAGTGCTAGAGGCGGTTACGAGCAGTACTTC. It specifies CSARGGYEQYF.